What follows are 16 T cell receptor beta chains derived from one specimen sequenced in a study of response to subunit inactivated influenza vaccine. TCRdb passed the RT-PCR reads through MiXCR, listing each CDR3 protein once. Seen here are fewer than 600,000 distinct CDR3 sequences, approximately 7.7% observed once, and the top ten hold around 13%. This material consisted of PBMCs from blood, taken roughly 24 months after vaccination. Receptors originate from a man between 50 and 69 years old who received an inactivated influenza vaccine.

This clonotype was counted between two and nine times. The V call is TRBV12-3 or TRBV12-4, the J call TRBJ2-3; tentatively, D is TRBD2 (6 bases). V dropped 7 bases and J dropped 2 bases, with 13 bases sitting between them. CDR3 length: 14 amino acids. The CDR3 sequence is CASTPGLLTDTQYF. The CDR3, as DNA: TGTGCCAGCACCCCGGGACTTCTCACAGATACGCAGTATTTT.

This clonotype was seen a handful of times. The genes are TRBV3-1 and TRBJ2-7; D might be TRBD2 (5 bases). Between the trimmed V and J ends, which lost 4 bases and 1 base, there was a span of 11 bases. The CDR3 extends over 14 amino acids. The germline CDR1 and CDR2 sequences are LGHDT and YNNKEL (reference sequence). The CDR3 bases are TGTGCCAGCAGCCGATTGGGGAGATCCTACGAGCAGTACTTC. The encoded protein is CASSRLGRSYEQYF.

J is TRBJ2-1 and V is TRBV10-3; 12 nucleotides agree with TRBD2. Trimming cost V 10 bases and J 6 bases; bases outside gene matches: 4. Germline CDR1 is ENHRY and CDR2 is SYGVKD. CDR3 length equals 13 residues. CDR3 in amino acids: CATLAGGGNEQFF. The DNA of the CDR3 is TGTGCCACCCTAGCGGGGGGGGGCAATGAGCAGTTCTTC.

The table lists this clonotype with a few counts. The J gene is TRBJ2-7, the V gene TRBV5-6; TRBD1 is a possible D gene (5 bases). V shed 4 bases and J shed 2 bases, with 10 bases lying between them. Germline V lookup: CDR1 SGHDT, CDR2 YYEEEE. The CDR3 is 13 amino acids. CDR3 DNA: TGTGCCAGCAGCCCGGACACTACCTACGAGCAGTACTTC. The encoded protein is CASSPDTTYEQYF. Supplemented by reference TRBV5-6 and TRBJ2-7, the full variable domain reads DAGVTQSPTHLIKTRGQQVTLRCSPKSGHDTVSWYQQALGQGPQFIFQYYEEEERQRGNFPDRFSGHQFPNYSSELNVNALLLGDSALYLCASSPDTTYEQYFGPGTRLTVT.

The chain links TRBV14 to TRBJ2-5, with D perhaps assigned TRBD1 or TRBD2 (6 bases each). CDR1 and CDR2 (germline): SGHDN, FVKESK. CDR3 length: 17 residues. V dropped 0 bases and J dropped 5 bases, with 19 bases sitting between them. CDR3 loop: CASSQDIGGTWGETQYF. As DNA, the CDR3 is TGTGCCAGCAGCCAAGATATCGGCGGGACATGGGGTGAGACCCAGTACTTC.

There are many counts of this clonotype. CDR3 region: CASSPQGVGYNEQFF. In nucleotides, the CDR3 is TGCGCCAGCAGCCCACAGGGGGTGGGATACAATGAGCAGTTCTTC. The rearrangement joins TRBV5-1 to TRBJ2-1, with TRBD1 matching 8 bases. Germline loops: CDR1 SGHRS, CDR2 YFSETQ. With 4 bases clipped from V and 4 bases from J, the junction kept 7 bases outside the gene matches. The CDR3 is made up of 15 amino acids.

This clonotype was seen ten or more times. This chain connects TRBV12-3 or TRBV12-4 to TRBJ1-2; D is possibly TRBD1 (5 bases). Trimming took 3 bases from V and 7 from J, leaving 9 bases between them. This CDR3 spans 12 amino acids. This CDR3 is CASSLPGGGYTF. The CDR3 region has the DNA TGTGCCAGCAGTTTGCCCGGGGGTGGCTACACCTTC.

The chain carries TRBV5-1 and TRBJ2-2, with D possibly being TRBD2 (5 bases). This CDR3 spans 13 amino acids. V lost 1 base to trimming and J lost 6 bases, with 7 bases between them. Germline V gene data show CDR1 as SGHRS and CDR2 as YFSETQ. The DNA for the CDR3 is TGCGCCAGCAGCTTGTACGGGGCCGGGGAGCTGTTTTTT. Translated: CASSLYGAGELFF.

In its sample, this clonotype was seen many times. The CDR3: CASSSGGSYYEQYF. CDR3 DNA sequence: TGCGCCAGCAGCTCGGGGGGCAGCTACTACGAGCAGTACTTC. J is TRBJ2-7 and V is TRBV5-1; perhaps TRBD2 as D (7 bases). The CDR3 covers 14 residues. The germline CDR1 and CDR2 sequences are SGHRS and YFSETQ. Between the trimmed V and J ends, which lost 3 bases and 3 bases, there was a span of 13 bases.

This clonotype showed up many times. This chain links TRBV5-6 with TRBJ1-6; possible D gene TRBD1, 6 bases. V lost 5 bases to trimming and J lost 7 bases, with 13 bases between them. The CDR3 has 14 residues. Germline CDR1 reads SGHDT; CDR2 reads YYEEEE. CDR3: CASSFTGYNSPLHF. CDR3 bases: TGTGCCAGCAGTTTTACAGGGTACAATTCACCCCTCCACTTT.

This clonotype appeared a few times. This chain connects TRBV28 to TRBJ2-1; tentatively, D is TRBD1 (6 bases). Germline CDR1 and CDR2: MDHEN and SYDVKM. This CDR3 has 15 amino acids. V dropped 8 bases and J dropped 5 bases, with 19 bases sitting between them. In nucleotides, the CDR3 is TGTGCCAGCGTTCCACATAACAGGGCGGACAATGAGCAGTTCTTC. Translating it yields CASVPHNRADNEQFF.

This clonotype has more than one count but fewer than ten. The chain links TRBV20-1 to TRBJ2-5; 9 positions agree with TRBD2. J gave up 1 base and V 2 bases, and 2 bases lay outside the gene matches. CDR1 and CDR2 from the germline V gene are DFQATT and SNEGSKA (reference sequence). This CDR3 has 14 amino acids. CDR3 sequence (DNA): TGCAGTGCTAGACTAGCGGGGCTCCAAGAGACCCAGTACTTC. Protein: CSARLAGLQETQYF.

In this sample, this clonotype turned up a few times. The chain is built from TRBV29-1 and TRBJ2-3, with a tentative D call TRBD1 (5 bases). Trimming stripped 6 bases from V and 2 bases from J, with 24 bases between. The CDR3 totals 17 residues. Germline V gene lookup returns CDR1 SQVTM and CDR2 ANQGSEA. CDR3 bases: TGCAGCGTCCAAGGGATCTTAGGGGCAGGGATCACAGATACGCAGTATTTT. It yields the protein CSVQGILGAGITDTQYF.

This chain links TRBV19 with TRBJ1-1; 10 bases are a match to TRBD1. CDR1 and CDR2 from the germline V gene are LNHDA and SQIVND (reference sequence). Trimming at V came to 3 bases and at J to 4 bases, leaving 8 bases not matched to a gene. This CDR3 has 16 residues. CDR3 protein: CASSIGFGQGGTEAFF. As DNA, the CDR3 is TGTGCCAGTAGTATTGGTTTCGGACAGGGGGGCACTGAAGCTTTCTTT.

This chain links TRBV5-1 with TRBJ2-1, with a weak D call TRBD1 (7 bases). The V and J ends lost 3 bases and 7 bases respectively, with 17 bases between them. The CDR3 contains 15 residues. Germline V gene data show CDR1 as SGHRS and CDR2 as YFSETQ. The CDR3 DNA is TGCGCCAGCAGCTCTGGGCAGGGGGGATCGAATGAGCAGTTCTTC. This codes for CASSSGQGGSNEQFF.

The chain recombines TRBV7-2 with TRBJ1-4; maybe TRBD1 (6 bases). V was trimmed by 5 bases and J by 7 bases, leaving 17 bases between them. From germline, CDR1 is SGHTA and CDR2 FQGNSA. This CDR3 has 15 residues. The CDR3 reads CASSPSWGLFEKLFF. The CDR3 DNA sequence: TGTGCCAGCAGCCCTAGTTGGGGGCTGTTTGAAAAACTGTTTTTT.